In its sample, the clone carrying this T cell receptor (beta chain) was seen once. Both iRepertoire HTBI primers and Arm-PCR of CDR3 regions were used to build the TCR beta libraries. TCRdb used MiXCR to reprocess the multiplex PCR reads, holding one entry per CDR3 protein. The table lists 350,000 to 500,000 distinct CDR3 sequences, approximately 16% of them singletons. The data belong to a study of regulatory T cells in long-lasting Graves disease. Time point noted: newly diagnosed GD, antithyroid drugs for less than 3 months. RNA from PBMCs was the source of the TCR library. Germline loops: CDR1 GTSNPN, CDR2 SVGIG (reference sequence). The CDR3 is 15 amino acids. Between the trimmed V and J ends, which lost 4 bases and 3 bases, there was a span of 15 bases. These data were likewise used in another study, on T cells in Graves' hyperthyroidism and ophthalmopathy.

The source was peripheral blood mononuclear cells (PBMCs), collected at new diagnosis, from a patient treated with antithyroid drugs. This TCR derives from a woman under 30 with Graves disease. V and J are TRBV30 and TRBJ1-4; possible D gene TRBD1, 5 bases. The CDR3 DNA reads TGTGCCTGGAAACCCCCGGGACCGCCTAATGAAAAACTGTTTTTT. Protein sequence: CAWKPPGPPNEKLFF. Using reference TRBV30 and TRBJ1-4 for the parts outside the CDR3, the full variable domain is SQTIHQWPATLVQPVGSPLSLECTVEGTSNPNLYWYRQAAGRGLQLLFYSVGIGQISSEVPQNLSASRPQDRQFILSSKKLLLSDSGFYLCAWKPPGPPNEKLFFGSGTQLSVL.